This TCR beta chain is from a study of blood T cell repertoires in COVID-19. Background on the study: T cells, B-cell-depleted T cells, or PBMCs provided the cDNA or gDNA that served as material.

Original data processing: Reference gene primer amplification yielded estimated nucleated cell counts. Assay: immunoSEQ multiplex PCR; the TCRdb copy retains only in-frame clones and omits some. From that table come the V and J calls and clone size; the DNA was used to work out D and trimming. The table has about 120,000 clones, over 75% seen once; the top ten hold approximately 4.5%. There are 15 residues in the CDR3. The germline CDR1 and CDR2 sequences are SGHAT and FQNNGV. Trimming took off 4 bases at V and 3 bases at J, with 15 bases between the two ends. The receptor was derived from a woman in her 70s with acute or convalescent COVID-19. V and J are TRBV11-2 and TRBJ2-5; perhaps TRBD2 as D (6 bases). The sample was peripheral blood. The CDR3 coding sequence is TGTGCCAGCAGCTCGTACGGGACTGCCAAAGAGACCCAGTACTTC. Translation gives CASSSYGTAKETQYF.